These T cell receptor beta chains were read from a single sample in a study of shared clonotypes between healthy human individuals. Data came from immunoSEQ multiplex PCR; TCRdb stores just in-frame clones and leaves some out. There are about 700,000 clones in the sample; 74% occur only once, and about 1.7% lies in the top ten. The sample was memory CD4+ T cells sorted from blood. All receptors derive from a woman younger than 45 in good health. CDR3s include the opening cysteine and the closing phenylalanine or tryptophan. A D gene is named only where the DNA matches it firmly. Expanded clones get a size class; other rows say once, few or many, or leave the size out.

V gene: TRBV7-9
D gene: -
clone size: -
J gene: TRBJ1-1
CDR3 protein: CASRAGTALGNTEAFF
CDR3 DNA: TGTGCCAGCAGAGCCGGGACCGCCTTAGGGAACACTGAAGCTTTCTTT

V gene: TRBV19
D gene: TRBD2
clone size: -
J gene: TRBJ2-7
CDR3 protein: CASKISGSSYEQYF
CDR3 DNA: TGTGCCAGTAAAATTAGCGGGAGCTCCTACGAGCAGTACTTC

V gene: TRBV7-2
D gene: TRBD2
clone size: -
J gene: TRBJ2-5
CDR3 protein: CASSLACGRCEETQYF
CDR3 DNA: TGTGCCAGCAGCTTAGCGTGCGGGAGGTGTGAAGAGACCCAGTACTTC

V gene: TRBV28
D gene: TRBD1
clone size: once
J gene: TRBJ1-2
CDR3 protein: CASAAPTGQGAGGYTF
CDR3 DNA: TGTGCCAGCGCAGCCCCTACGGGACAGGGGGCAGGTGGCTACACCTTC

V gene: TRBV6-1
D gene: -
clone size: -
J gene: TRBJ2-7
CDR3 protein: CASSDYRDAYEQYF
CDR3 DNA: TGTGCCAGCAGTGATTACAGGGATGCCTACGAGCAGTACTTC

V gene: TRBV25-1
D gene: -
clone size: few
J gene: TRBJ2-1
CDR3 protein: CASSDPGTTGQFF
CDR3 DNA: TGTGCCAGCAGTGATCCAGGGACCACGGGGCAGTTCTTC

V gene: TRBV10-3
D gene: -
clone size: few
J gene: TRBJ2-5
CDR3 protein: CAIRGGGSGETQYF
CDR3 DNA: TGTGCCATCAGGGGGGGAGGAAGTGGAGAGACCCAGTACTTC

V gene: TRBV7-2
D gene: TRBD2
clone size: -
J gene: TRBJ2-7
CDR3 protein: CASSLTSGVDLRKQYF
CDR3 DNA: TGTGCCAGCAGCTTAACTAGCGGGGTTGACCTACGGAAGCAGTACTTC

V gene: TRBV2
D gene: -
clone size: many
J gene: TRBJ2-1
CDR3 protein: CASKGTAALMEFF
CDR3 DNA: TGTGCCAGTAAGGGAACTGCGGCTTTGATGGAGTTCTTC

V gene: TRBV11-3
D gene: -
clone size: -
J gene: TRBJ2-2
CDR3 protein: CASSSGTLNTGELFF
CDR3 DNA: TGTGCCAGCAGCTCCGGGACACTTAACACCGGGGAGCTGTTTTTT

V gene: TRBV15
D gene: TRBD1
clone size: few
J gene: TRBJ1-2
CDR3 protein: CATSRGGQGYGYTF
CDR3 DNA: TGTGCCACCAGCAGGGGGGGACAGGGCTATGGCTACACCTTC

V gene: TRBV6-1
D gene: -
clone size: -
J gene: TRBJ1-5
CDR3 protein: CASSESRGDQPQHF
CDR3 DNA: TGTGCCAGCAGTGAAAGCAGAGGGGATCAGCCCCAGCATTTT

V gene: TRBV21-1
D gene: -
clone size: -
J gene: TRBJ1-1
CDR3 protein: CASSTQGGQINTEAFF
CDR3 DNA: TGTGCCAGCAGCACCCAGGGCGGACAGATTAACACTGAAGCTTTCTTT

V gene: TRBV27
D gene: -
clone size: -
J gene: TRBJ1-5
CDR3 protein: CASSLWSGGFNQPQHF
CDR3 DNA: TGTGCCAGCAGTTTATGGTCCGGGGGATTTAATCAGCCCCAGCATTTT

V gene: TRBV4-1
D gene: TRBD1
clone size: -
J gene: TRBJ1-2
CDR3 protein: CASSPVPIGTGADGYTF
CDR3 DNA: TGCGCCAGCAGCCCAGTACCCATTGGGACAGGGGCGGATGGCTACACCTTC

V gene: TRBV10-3
D gene: TRBD1
clone size: -
J gene: TRBJ2-7
CDR3 protein: CAISELDRGNYEQYF
CDR3 DNA: TGTGCCATCAGTGAGCTGGACAGGGGGAACTACGAGCAGTACTTC

V gene: TRBV19
D gene: TRBD1
clone size: -
J gene: TRBJ1-1
CDR3 protein: CASSPRTGVNTEAFF
CDR3 DNA: TGTGCCAGTAGTCCACGGACAGGGGTGAACACTGAAGCTTTCTTT

V gene: TRBV27
D gene: -
clone size: -
J gene: TRBJ2-5
CDR3 protein: CASRSGGETQYF
CDR3 DNA: TGTGCCAGCAGATCCGGGGGAGAGACCCAGTACTTC

V gene: TRBV11-2
D gene: -
clone size: few
J gene: TRBJ2-5
CDR3 protein: CASSLGPSSQTQYF
CDR3 DNA: TGTGCCAGCAGCTTAGGTCCTAGCAGCCAGACCCAGTACTTC

V gene: TRBV5-1
D gene: -
clone size: -
J gene: TRBJ2-7
CDR3 protein: CASSLLTESEQYF
CDR3 DNA: TGCGCCAGCAGCTTACTGACCGAATCCGAGCAGTACTTC

V gene: TRBV28
D gene: -
clone size: -
J gene: TRBJ1-2
CDR3 protein: CASTSPGRNPNYGYTF
CDR3 DNA: TGTGCCAGCACCTCACCGGGACGCAACCCTAACTATGGCTACACCTTC

V gene: TRBV11-1
D gene: TRBD1
clone size: -
J gene: TRBJ2-7
CDR3 protein: CASSWTGGLYEQYF
CDR3 DNA: TGTGCCAGCAGCTGGACAGGGGGCCTCTACGAGCAGTACTTC